One sample yielded the 18 T cell receptor beta chains listed below, sequenced in a study of early T cells in non-severe SARS-CoV-2 infection. Using its own MiXCR run on the 5' RACE reads, TCRdb lists one record per CDR3 protein. The sample consists of fewer than 75,000 distinct CDR3 sequences, 20% of them appearing once. The sequencing used whole blood, collected at baseline. Every receptor here comes from an adult who was a healthcare worker with PCR-confirmed SARS-CoV-2 infection or an uninfected control (not recorded which).

This sequence joins TRBV6-1 and TRBJ1-6; D gene unclear. This CDR3 has 17 amino acids. Looked up from germline, CDR1 is MNHNS and CDR2 is SASEGT. V was trimmed by 4 bases and J by 0 bases, leaving 13 bases between them. In DNA form, the CDR3 reads TGTGCCAGCAGTGGCGACTGGGCGAGCTCCTATAATTCACCCCTCCACTTT. It yields the protein CASSGDWASSYNSPLHF.

The rearrangement joins TRBV5-1 to TRBJ2-5; 7 bases fit TRBD2. Germline loops: CDR1 SGHRS, CDR2 YFSETQ. The CDR3 consists of 14 residues. Trimming at V came to 5 bases and at J to 7 bases, leaving 11 bases not matched to a gene. The DNA of the CDR3 is TGCGCCAGCAGTCCCGGACTAGTCTCCGGGACCCAGTACTTC. Translating it yields CASSPGLVSGTQYF.

V and J are TRBV13 and TRBJ1-5; D remains ambiguous. Germline values: CDR1 PRHDT, CDR2 FYEKMQ (reference sequence). V lost 0 bases and J lost 8, with 11 bases in between. CDR3 length equals 14 residues. The DNA for the CDR3 is TGTGCCAGCAGCTTAGGCCGGCGTGGCGAGCCCCAGCATTTT. Translated: CASSLGRRGEPQHF. Full variable domain (rest looked up from reference TRBV13 and TRBJ1-5): AAGVIQSPRHLIKEKRETATLKCYPIPRHDTVYWYQQGPGQDPQFLISFYEKMQSDKGSIPDRFSAQQFSDYHSELNMSSLELGDSALYFCASSLGRRGEPQHFGDGTRLSIL.

This clonotype was recorded a few times. The chain is built from TRBV2 and TRBJ1-5, with a weak D call TRBD1 (5 bases). The germline gives CDR1 SNHLY, CDR2 FYNNEI. Between the trimmed V and J ends, which lost 4 bases and 4 bases, there was a span of 8 bases. The CDR3 extends over 13 amino acids. The CDR3 region is CASSVGANQPQHF. CDR3 nucleotides: TGTGCCAGCAGTGTAGGGGCGAATCAGCCCCAGCATTTT. Full variable domain (outside the CDR3, taken from reference TRBV2 and TRBJ1-5): EPEVTQTPSHQVTQMGQEVILRCVPISNHLYFYWYRQILGQKVEFLVSFYNNEISEKSEIFDDQFSVERPDGSNFTLKIRSTKLEDSAMYFCASSVGANQPQHFGDGTRLSIL.

The genes are TRBV10-2 and TRBJ2-4; maybe TRBD2 (5 bases). The CDR3 contains 16 residues. Germline-derived CDR1 and CDR2 are WSHSY and SAAADI. The V and J ends lost 3 bases and 1 base respectively, with 13 bases between them. CDR3 coding DNA: TGCGCCAGCAGTGATAGTAGATGGGAGGCCAAAAACATTCAGTACTTC. It is translated as CASSDSRWEAKNIQYF.

Only a few counts were recorded for this clonotype. V and J are TRBV5-1 and TRBJ2-5; the match to TRBD2 covers 7 bases. The CDR3 extends over 14 amino acids. Trimming at V came to 3 bases and at J to 1 base, leaving 3 bases not matched to a gene. From germline, CDR1 is SGHRS and CDR2 YFSETQ. The CDR3 sequence: CASSSSGVQETQYF. The CDR3 DNA is TGCGCCAGCAGCTCAAGCGGGGTCCAAGAGACCCAGTACTTC. Full variable domain (missing parts from reference TRBV5-1 and TRBJ2-5): KAGVTQTPRYLIKTRGQQVTLSCSPISGHRSVSWYQQTPGQGLQFLFEYFSETQRNKGNFPGRFSGRQFSNSRSEMNVSTLELGDSALYLCASSSSGVQETQYFGPGTRLLVL.

The chain links TRBV4-1 to TRBJ1-1; perhaps TRBD1 as D (6 bases). Germline V gene lookup returns CDR1 MGHRA and CDR2 YSYEKL. CDR3 length: 16 amino acids. The V gene lost 1 base and the J gene lost 2 bases, with 14 bases spanning the gap. The CDR3 spells CASSQVGDNLNTEAFF. The CDR3 DNA reads as TGCGCCAGCAGCCAAGTGGGGGACAACCTTAACACTGAAGCTTTCTTT.

The chain combines TRBV4-1 with TRBJ2-1, with D possibly being TRBD1 (5 bases). V lost 0 bases and J 15 bases, leaving 15 bases between the germline ends. The germline V gene encodes CDR1 MGHRA and CDR2 YSYEKL. CDR3 length equals 13 residues. Here the CDR3 reads CASSQEGPNRPFF. The CDR3 coding sequence is TGCGCCAGCAGCCAAGAAGGCCCCAACAGGCCGTTCTTC.

V is TRBV7-6 and J is TRBJ1-2; 9 bases align to TRBD1. After removal of 5 bases from V and 8 bases from J, the junction contained 18 bases not matched to a gene. Germline CDR1 SGHVS, CDR2 FNYEAQ. The CDR3 covers 17 residues. The CDR3, as DNA: TGTGCCAGCAGCCCTGAGGCTGGGACAGGGAGGTTGAGCGGCTACACCTTC. This codes for CASSPEAGTGRLSGYTF.

The chain carries TRBV7-9 and TRBJ2-2; 10 bases are a match to TRBD2. The CDR3 runs 15 residues. CDR1 is SEHNR, CDR2 FQNEAQ, per germline (reference sequence). V shed 5 bases and J 6 bases; nucleotides not matched to a gene: 6. The DNA of the CDR3 is TGTGCCAGCAGCCCCCTCGGACTAGCGGCCGGGGAGCTGTTTTTT. Its protein product is CASSPLGLAAGELFF.

This clonotype was seen only a few times. The chain recombines TRBV6-6 with TRBJ1-1; D call uncertain. The V gene's germline CDR1 is MNHNY and CDR2 SVGAGI (reference sequence). This CDR3 has 15 residues. Trimming left V 2 bases short and J 0 bases short, with 10 bases between. In DNA form, the CDR3 reads TGTGCCAGCAGTTACACCCGGGGTATGAACACTGAAGCTTTCTTT. Its protein is CASSYTRGMNTEAFF.

The V gene is TRBV12-3 or TRBV12-4, the J gene TRBJ2-1; D gene uncertain. V was clipped by 1 base and J by 16 bases, with 11 bases between them. CDR3 length: 11 residues. The CDR3 sequence: CASSLGPRLFF. CDR3 DNA: TGTGCCAGCAGTTTAGGGCCCCGCTTATTCTTC.

In this sample, this clonotype turned up a few times. This chain joins TRBV19 and TRBJ1-5, with 7 bases aligning to TRBD1. This CDR3 is built from 14 residues. The junction had 4 bases not matched to a gene; V was cut back by 1 base and J by 7 bases. Looked up from germline, CDR1 is LNHDA and CDR2 is SQIVND (reference sequence). Here the CDR3 DNA reads TGTGCCAGTAGTATAGGGACAGGTGAACAGCCCCAGCATTTT. This encodes CASSIGTGEQPQHF.

The rearrangement joins TRBV21-1 to TRBJ1-5; TRBD1 is the table's D call, not checked against the DNA. TRBV21-1 is assigned pseudogene status. The CDR3 totals 18 residues. The CDR3 sequence: CASSKGWGTGLADQPQHF. CDR3 DNA sequence: TGTGCCAGCAGCAAAGGGTGGGGGACAGGGTTAGCGGATCAGCCCCAGCATTTT.

V and J are TRBV3-1 and TRBJ2-7; no reliable D call. V was cut by 0 bases and J by 0 bases, with 6 bases left in between. Germline V gene data show CDR1 as LGHDT and CDR2 as YNNKEL (reference sequence). The CDR3 is made up of 14 amino acids. CDR3 nucleotides: TGTGCCAGCAGCCAAGACGTGAGCTCCTACGAGCAGTACTTC. Its translation is CASSQDVSSYEQYF.

By sample fraction, this clonotype is medium-sized (0.01 to 0.1%). V and J are TRBV19 and TRBJ1-5; tentatively, D is TRBD1 (5 bases). Trimming left V 7 bases short and J 3 bases short, with 10 bases between. The CDR3 is made up of 13 amino acids. The V gene's germline CDR1 is LNHDA and CDR2 SQIVND (reference sequence). This CDR3 reads CASTQGNNQPQHF. In DNA, the CDR3 is TGTGCCAGTACCCAGGGTAACAATCAGCCCCAGCATTTT.

The rearrangement uses TRBV30 and TRBJ1-1; D may be TRBD1 (5 bases). V was cut by 5 bases and J by 1 base, with 11 bases left in between. This CDR3 is 13 amino acids long. The germline gives CDR1 GTSNPN, CDR2 SVGIG (reference sequence). The CDR3 bases are TGTGCCTGGCAGAGACAGAGGAACACTGAAGCTTTCTTT. Its translation: CAWQRQRNTEAFF.

This clonotype turned up a few times. The chain combines TRBV30 with TRBJ2-1; D is possibly TRBD2 (6 bases). The CDR3 extends over 15 amino acids. V was pared by 1 base and J by 6 bases, with 16 bases between. Germline CDR1 is GTSNPN and CDR2 is SVGIG (reference sequence). CDR3 bases: TGTGCCTGGAGTGGACCGGGACTCGGAATCAATGAGCAGTTCTTC. It codes for CAWSGPGLGINEQFF.